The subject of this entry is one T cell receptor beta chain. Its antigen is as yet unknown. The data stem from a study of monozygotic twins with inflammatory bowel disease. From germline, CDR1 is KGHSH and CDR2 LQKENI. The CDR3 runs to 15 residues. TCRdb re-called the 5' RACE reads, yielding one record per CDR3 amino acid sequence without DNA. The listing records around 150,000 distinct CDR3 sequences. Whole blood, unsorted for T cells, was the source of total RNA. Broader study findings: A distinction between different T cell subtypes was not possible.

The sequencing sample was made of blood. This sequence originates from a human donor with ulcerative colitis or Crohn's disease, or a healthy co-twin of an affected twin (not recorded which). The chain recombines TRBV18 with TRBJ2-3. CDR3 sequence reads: CASSPMQGSMDTQYF.